One and the same sample provided the 32 T cell receptor beta chains below, sequenced in a study of blood T cell repertoires in COVID-19. TCRdb keeps only in-frame clones here, not all; method: immunoSEQ multiplex PCR. Among 340,000 or so clones listed, about nine tenths were seen once. The specimen was peripheral blood. These receptors all stem from a man aged 45 to 65 with active or convalescent COVID-19.

The genes are TRBV27 and TRBJ2-7; 11 bases agree with TRBD2. Looked up from germline, CDR1 is MNHEY and CDR2 is SMNVEV (reference sequence). Unmatched junction bases numbered 12, after V lost 5 bases and J lost 6 bases. CDR3 length: 16 amino acids. This CDR3 is CASSNQLAGDASEQYF. The CDR3 DNA reads as TGTGCCAGCAGTAACCAACTAGCGGGAGATGCTAGCGAGCAGTACTTC.

The rearrangement links TRBV29-1 to TRBJ1-1; 7 nucleotides agree with TRBD1. V lost 6 bases to trimming and J lost 5 bases; unmatched junction nucleotides: 12. The CDR3 spans 14 residues. Per the germline V gene, CDR1 is SQVTM and CDR2 is ANQGSEA. DNA of the CDR3: TGCAGCGTGAACCCTGACAGGGTTGGAACTGAAGCTTTCTTT. This codes for CSVNPDRVGTEAFF.

The genes are TRBV2 and TRBJ2-4; a weak D match, TRBD1 (5 bases). Per the germline V gene, CDR1 is SNHLY and CDR2 is FYNNEI. The CDR3 has 13 residues. V lost 4 bases and J 8 bases, leaving 12 bases between the germline ends. The CDR3 protein is CASSVPLGDIQYF. The CDR3 region has the DNA TGTGCCAGCAGTGTCCCTCTAGGGGACATTCAGTACTTC.

This chain links TRBV5-6 with TRBJ1-3; 10 nucleotides align to TRBD1. This CDR3 has 18 amino acids. With V trimmed by 6 bases and J by 9 bases, 21 bases remained unmatched. Germline V gives CDR1 SGHDT, CDR2 YYEEEE. CDR3 DNA: TGTGCCAGCACCAACCGACTCCGGGACAGGGGCCTCCCGACCACCATATATTTT. This codes for CASTNRLRDRGLPTTIYF.

The chain joins TRBV6-5 to TRBJ2-7; perhaps TRBD2 as D (6 bases). CDR1 is MNHEY, CDR2 SVGAGI, per germline. This CDR3 is 14 amino acids long. V lost 6 bases to trimming and J lost 3 bases, with 15 bases between them. CDR3 sequence (DNA): TGTGCCAGCAGCTCACCGGGACTGAACTACGAGCAGTACTTC. This translates into CASSSPGLNYEQYF.

This clone was counted once. The J gene is TRBJ1-5, the V gene TRBV6-1; D call uncertain. V lost 1 base and J lost 3, with 10 bases in between. There are 15 residues in the CDR3. Germline-derived CDR1 and CDR2 are MNHNS and SASEGT. CDR3 region: CASSEGLSTNQPQHF. CDR3 nucleotides: TGTGCCAGCAGTGAAGGACTGAGCACCAATCAGCCCCAGCATTTT.

The CDR3 DNA sequence: TGTGCCAGTAGTCTGGACACCTACAATGAGCAGTTCTTC. Its translation: CASSLDTYNEQFF. V usage is TRBV19 and J usage is TRBJ2-1; weak D call: TRBD1 (5 bases). The CDR3 length is 13 residues. Deletions cut 5 bases from V and 2 bases from J, with 7 bases between. CDR1 and CDR2 (germline): LNHDA, SQIVND (reference sequence).

The rearrangement uses TRBV2 and TRBJ2-2, with 8 bases lining up with TRBD2. The CDR3 has 18 amino acids. J gave up 2 bases and V 5 bases, and 13 bases lay outside the gene matches. CDR1 and CDR2 (germline): SNHLY, FYNNEI. CDR3 nucleotide sequence: TGTGCCAGCAGTCGCCCGGGACTAGGGCCTCTCAACACCGGGGAGCTGTTTTTT. Protein: CASSRPGLGPLNTGELFF.

The rearrangement links TRBV3-1 (or the pseudogene TRBV3-2) to TRBJ1-1, with 7 bases matching TRBD1. With 5 bases clipped from V and 5 bases from J, the junction kept 8 bases outside the gene matches. The CDR3 sequence is 14 residues long. The germline CDR1 and CDR2 sequences are LGHDT and YNNKEL (reference sequence). CDR3 sequence (DNA): TGTGCCAGCAGCTTACAGGGGACGGGTACTGAAGCTTTCTTT. It is translated as CASSLQGTGTEAFF.

The chain carries TRBV6-5 and TRBJ1-2; 7 positions agree with TRBD1. Trimming at V came to 0 bases and at J to 4 bases, leaving 8 bases not matched to a gene. Per the germline V gene, CDR1 is MNHEY and CDR2 is SVGAGI. CDR3 size: 16 residues. The CDR3 loop is CASSYSSGTVGYGYTF. In nucleotides, the CDR3 is TGTGCCAGCAGTTACTCCTCCGGGACAGTGGGCTATGGCTACACCTTC.

The chain joins TRBV7-3 to TRBJ2-1, with 7 bases that match TRBD1. The germline gives CDR1 SGHTA, CDR2 FQGTGA. The V and J ends lost 6 bases and 1 base, in that order; junction bases with no gene match: 15. The CDR3 sequence is 18 residues long. Here the CDR3 reads CASSLDRAGLFSYNEQFF. In DNA, the CDR3 is TGTGCCAGCAGTCTCGACAGGGCGGGTTTATTTTCCTACAATGAGCAGTTCTTC.

This clone appeared a single time. Germline and junction disagree at one end, which may indicate a read error. CDR3 bases: TGTGCCAGCAGCGAAGGACCTAGCGGGAGTTTCTACGAGCAGTACTTC. Translated, it gives CASSEGPSGSFYEQYF. The chain joins TRBV2 to TRBJ2-7; 10 positions match TRBD2. CDR1 is SNHLY and CDR2 is FYNNEI in the germline V gene. CDR3 length: 16 residues.

The chain employs TRBV5-4 and TRBJ1-3; TRBD1 is a possible D gene (5 bases). The germline V gene encodes CDR1 SGHNT and CDR2 YYREEE (reference sequence). Trimming removed 1 base from V and 4 bases from J, with 15 bases in between. The CDR3 spans 16 residues. This CDR3 is CASSLRAGPRGNTIYF. Here the CDR3 DNA reads TGTGCCAGCAGCTTGAGGGCAGGGCCTCGCGGAAACACCATATATTTT.

This chain uses TRBV5-1 with TRBJ2-6; unclear D gene. Germline V CDR1 and CDR2: SGHRS, YFSETQ. This CDR3 spans 15 amino acids. Between the trimmed V and J ends, which lost 2 bases and 1 base, there was a span of 7 bases. This CDR3 is CASSLLLSGANVLTF. In DNA, the CDR3 is TGCGCCAGCAGCTTACTCCTTTCTGGGGCCAACGTCCTGACTTTC.

The genes are TRBV5-1 and TRBJ2-5; a weak D match, TRBD2 (6 bases). The V and J ends lost 0 bases and 4 bases respectively, with 13 bases between them. The CDR3 is 15 amino acids. Per the germline V gene, CDR1 is SGHRS and CDR2 is YFSETQ. The CDR3 loop reads CASSLERVGSETQYF. CDR3 DNA sequence: TGCGCCAGCAGCTTGGAGCGGGTTGGGTCAGAGACCCAGTACTTC.

The chain couples TRBV4-2 to TRBJ1-2; the match to TRBD1 covers 8 bases. Germline-derived CDR1 and CDR2 are LGHNA and YNFKEQ. The CDR3 spans 14 residues. Trimming removed 4 bases from V and 5 bases from J; junction bases left unmatched: 6. The CDR3 sequence: CASSLRTGNYGYTF. CDR3 sequence (DNA): TGTGCCAGCAGCCTGCGGACAGGGAATTATGGCTACACCTTC.

Here the CDR3 DNA reads TGCGCCAGCAGCCAGAAGGGACAGGGGGCGCGGGGTAATGAAAAACTGTTTTTT. Translated: CASSQKGQGARGNEKLFF. The gene calls are TRBV4-1 and TRBJ1-4; 12 bases are a match to TRBD1. The CDR3 runs 18 residues. The trim removed 3 bases at V and 4 bases at J, leaving 9 bases unmatched. Germline V gene data show CDR1 as MGHRA and CDR2 as YSYEKL.

The J gene is TRBJ1-1, the V gene TRBV5-4, with 8 bases that match TRBD1. This CDR3 spans 15 amino acids. Trimming cost V 0 bases and J 1 base; bases outside gene matches: 2. Germline V gene lookup returns CDR1 SGHNT and CDR2 YYREEE (reference sequence). The DNA for the CDR3 is TGTGCCAGCAGCTTGGGGGACAGGTGGAACACTGAAGCTTTCTTT. Its translation is CASSLGDRWNTEAFF.

The rearrangement uses TRBV9 and TRBJ1-6; D may be TRBD1 (6 bases). This CDR3 is built from 15 residues. Trimming left V 4 bases short and J 6 bases short, with 14 bases between. The germline V gene has CDR1 SGDLS and CDR2 YYNGEE. The CDR3 here is CASSPETGSNSPLHF. The CDR3 DNA reads TGTGCCAGCAGCCCAGAGACAGGCTCTAATTCACCCCTCCACTTT.

This chain uses TRBV5-4 with TRBJ2-7; 9 bases agree with TRBD1. The CDR3 spans 16 residues. The V gene end was trimmed by 4 bases and the J gene end by 3 bases; junction bases not matched to a gene: 11. Germline V gene sequence: CDR1 SGHNT, CDR2 YYREEE (reference sequence). CDR3 in amino acids: CASSLGGGTGFYEQYF. The CDR3 DNA reads as TGTGCCAGCAGCCTCGGAGGGGGGACAGGGTTCTACGAGCAGTACTTC.

The J gene is TRBJ1-6, the V gene TRBV6-6, with D perhaps TRBD1 (6 bases). There are 14 residues in the CDR3. Trimming removed 7 bases from V and 8 bases from J, with 15 bases in between. Germline V gives CDR1 MNHNY, CDR2 SVGAGI (reference sequence). The CDR3 region is CASNLGQTHSPLHF. For the CDR3, the DNA is TGTGCCAGCAACCTGGGACAAACTCATTCACCCCTCCACTTT.

The chain employs TRBV9 and TRBJ2-1; TRBD2 matches at 8 bases. After removal of 0 bases from V and 3 bases from J, the junction contained 2 bases not matched to a gene. The CDR3 loop spans 15 amino acids. CDR1 and CDR2 from the germline V gene are SGDLS and YYNGEE. CDR3 region: CASSVVAGGYNEQFF. Written as DNA, the CDR3 is TGTGCCAGCAGCGTAGTTGCGGGGGGCTACAATGAGCAGTTCTTC. Filled out from reference TRBV9 and TRBJ2-1, the complete variable domain reads DSGVTQTPKHLITATGQRVTLRCSPRSGDLSVYWYQQSLDQGLQFLIQYYNGEERAKGNILERFSAQQFPDLHSELNLSSLELGDSALYFCASSVVAGGYNEQFFGPGTRLTVL.

This clone was observed once. V is TRBV4-1 and J is TRBJ2-7; 11 positions match TRBD1. V was pared by 4 bases and J by 6 bases, with 11 bases of the junction left unmatched. CDR1 is MGHRA and CDR2 is YSYEKL in the germline V gene. The CDR3 is 16 amino acids. This CDR3 reads CASSPVPGTGGREQYF. Written as DNA, the CDR3 is TGCGCCAGCAGCCCAGTGCCCGGGACAGGGGGTCGCGAGCAGTACTTC.

The rearrangement uses TRBV10-1 and TRBJ2-7; D is possibly TRBD1 (6 bases). This CDR3 contains 14 residues. V was clipped by 2 bases and J by 2 bases, with 10 bases between them. Per the germline V gene, CDR1 is WNHNN and CDR2 is SYGVQD (reference sequence). CDR3 protein: CASSEQGPPYEQYF. The CDR3 region has the DNA TGCGCCAGCAGTGAGCAGGGGCCCCCCTACGAGCAGTACTTC.

CDR3 loop: CASSSGGMNTGELFF. The CDR3 DNA reads as TGCGCCAGCAGCAGCGGGGGGATGAACACCGGGGAGCTGTTTTTT. The chain recombines TRBV5-1 with TRBJ2-2; 9 bases are shared with TRBD2. J was trimmed by 1 base and V by 4 bases; bases with no gene match: 2. This CDR3 region has 15 residues. In germline, CDR1 is SGHRS, CDR2 YFSETQ.

The rearrangement joins TRBV29-1 to TRBJ1-1; 9 bases are shared with TRBD1. The germline gives CDR1 SQVTM, CDR2 ANQGSEA. The CDR3 totals 12 residues. For the CDR3, the DNA is TGCAGTACCACGGGACAGGGATGGGAAGCTTTCTTT. It specifies CSTTGQGWEAFF.

The V gene is TRBV2, the J gene TRBJ1-2, with TRBD1 matching over 10 bases. This CDR3 has 15 residues. V dropped 5 bases and J dropped 4; count of bases not matched to a gene: 7. In germline, CDR1 is SNHLY, CDR2 FYNNEI. CDR3 sequence: CASSSPDRGTYGYTF. The CDR3, as DNA: TGTGCCAGCAGTAGCCCGGACAGGGGGACCTATGGCTACACCTTC.

The CDR3 loop reads CASTNRRDWETQYF. The CDR3 DNA reads TGTGCCAGCACCAACCGCAGGGATTGGGAGACCCAGTACTTC. The chain joins TRBV6-5 to TRBJ2-5, with a weak D call TRBD1 (5 bases). CDR3 size: 14 residues. Germline V gene data show CDR1 as MNHEY and CDR2 as SVGAGI. V was shortened by 7 bases and J by 5 bases, with 17 bases between the two germline ends.

This clone was seen a single time. The chain has TRBV30 and TRBJ1-5, with 9 bases identical to TRBD1. Per the germline V gene, CDR1 is GTSNPN and CDR2 is SVGIG (reference sequence). CDR3 length equals 17 residues. The ends lost 2 bases at V and 0 bases at J; junction bases unmatched: 8. The CDR3 coding sequence is TGTGCCTGGAGTTCGGACAGGGGAGATGGTAGCAATCAGCCCCAGCATTTT. Residues: CAWSSDRGDGSNQPQHF.

The V gene is TRBV10-2, the J gene TRBJ2-7; 9 bases map to TRBD2. Per germline, CDR1 WSHSY and CDR2 SAAADI. Trimming at V came to 6 bases and at J to 3 bases, leaving 6 bases not matched to a gene. The CDR3 spans 14 residues. In DNA, the CDR3 is TGCGCCAGCAGGATAGCGGGAGCCAACTACGAGCAGTACTTC. Encoded protein: CASRIAGANYEQYF.

This clone showed up just once. Germline is not matched at one junction end, which may reflect a read error. The genes are TRBV7-2 and TRBJ1-1; unclear D gene. This CDR3 comprises 12 residues. CDR1 SGHTA and CDR2 FQGNSA come from the germline V gene. The CDR3 sequence: CASSVAYTEAFF. In DNA, the CDR3 is TGTGCCAGCAGCGTAGCCTACACTGAAGCTTTCTTT.

This rearrangement joins TRBV5-1 to TRBJ1-1, with D perhaps TRBD1 (5 bases). With 3 bases removed from V and 3 bases from J, the gap between germline ends came to 12 bases. This CDR3 is 14 amino acids long. Germline CDR1 and CDR2: SGHRS and YFSETQ. The CDR3 here is CASSSRGDDTEAFF. The CDR3 DNA is TGCGCCAGCAGCTCCCGGGGGGATGACACTGAAGCTTTCTTT.